This T cell receptor (beta chain) is from a study of beta chain features in type 1 diabetes. Concerning this clone itself: Its specificity is unknown.

Study results and caveats: The study found moderately but significantly shorter TCRB CDR3s in all four CD4+ subsets of Type 1 diabetes patients. Among patients, naive, central memory and Treg TCRB repertoires appeared more similar than among healthy donors.

Trimming cost V 4 bases and J 5 bases; bases outside gene matches: 8. The CDR3 loop spans 16 amino acids. Germline V lookup: CDR1 SGHAT, CDR2 FQNNGV. Expressed TCRB transcripts were sequenced because the isolated RNA had all been reverse transcribed beforehand. Only in-frame clones appear in the TCRdb table, and some are missing; sequencing was by immunoSEQ multiplex PCR. The sample lists roughly 250,000 clones, 9.6% seen once, with about 0.037% in the top ten. This chain uses TRBV11-2 with TRBJ2-2; 9 nucleotides match TRBD2. The clonotype originates from a young woman in good health. Source material: naive CD4+ T cells from blood. In nucleotides, the CDR3 is TGTGCCAGCAGCTCCCCAGGCCTAGCGGGAACCGGGGAGCTGTTTTTT. It translates to CASSSPGLAGTGELFF.